This is a list of T cell receptor beta chains from one sample in a study of PD-1 blockade in mismatch repair-deficient tumors. Libraries were prepared by immunoSEQ multiplex PCR; TCRdb keeps only in-frame clonotypes and omits some of them. The sample carries several thousand clones, roughly 90% recorded once. No cognate antigen is known for these TCRs. Sequenced material: cells cultured in vitro, taken from a patient treated with pembrolizumab. The receptors were gathered from an adult with mismatch repair-deficient cancer. CDR3s include the opening cysteine and the closing phenylalanine or tryptophan. A D gene is named only where the DNA matches it firmly. Size values are once, few and many counts, or a class for expanded clones, and some rows have none.

V gene: TRBV11-3
J gene: TRBJ2-7
clone size: .
D gene: .
CDR3 protein: CASSVRPHSYEQYF
CDR3 DNA: TGTGCCAGCAGCGTCCGACCGCACTCCTACGAGCAGTACTTC

V gene: TRBV15
J gene: TRBJ2-3
clone size: .
D gene: TRBD2
CDR3 protein: CATSRDRFGGGTDTQYF
CDR3 DNA: TGTGCCACCAGCAGAGATCGATTTGGGGGGGGCACAGATACGCAGTATTTT

V gene: TRBV5-1
J gene: TRBJ2-7
clone size: once
D gene: TRBD1
CDR3 protein: CASSAGTASYEQYF
CDR3 DNA: TGCGCCAGCAGCGCCGGGACAGCTTCCTACGAGCAGTACTTC

V gene: TRBV30
J gene: TRBJ2-7
clone size: few
D gene: TRBD2
CDR3 protein: CAWSPPGLAGEQYF
CDR3 DNA: TGTGCCTGGAGCCCACCGGGACTAGCGGGCGAGCAGTACTTC

V gene: TRBV27
J gene: TRBJ1-2
clone size: .
D gene: TRBD1
CDR3 protein: CASSLGTGWDYTF
CDR3 DNA: TGTGCCAGCAGTTTAGGGACAGGGTGGGACTACACCTTC

V gene: TRBV7-9
J gene: TRBJ2-7
clone size: .
D gene: .
CDR3 protein: CASSDRISYEQYF
CDR3 DNA: TGTGCCAGCAGCGACAGGATTTCCTACGAGCAGTACTTC

V gene: TRBV12-2
J gene: TRBJ2-1
clone size: .
D gene: .
CDR3 protein: CASRLPTRLAGAYNEQFF
CDR3 DNA: TGTGCAAGTCGCTTACCTACCCGACTAGCGGGCGCCTACAATGAGCAGTTCTTC

V gene: TRBV10-3
J gene: TRBJ2-1
clone size: .
D gene: .
CDR3 protein: CAISESQDGNEQFF
CDR3 DNA: TGTGCCATCAGTGAGTCCCAAGATGGCAATGAGCAGTTCTTC

V gene: TRBV2
J gene: TRBJ2-7
clone size: .
D gene: .
CDR3 protein: CASSDQRSSYEQYF
CDR3 DNA: TGTGCCAGCAGTGATCAGCGGAGCTCCTACGAGCAGTACTTC

V gene: TRBV5-1
J gene: TRBJ2-5
clone size: once
D gene: TRBD2
CDR3 protein: CASSLGGLAVQETQYF
CDR3 DNA: TGCGCCAGCAGCTTGGGAGGACTAGCGGTCCAAGAGACCCAGTACTTC

V gene: TRBV18
J gene: TRBJ1-3
clone size: medium-sized
D gene: TRBD1
CDR3 protein: CASSPLLVGTAVEGNTIYF
CDR3 DNA: TGTGCCAGCTCACCCCTCCTCGTCGGGACAGCGGTGGAGGGAAACACCATATATTTT

V gene: TRBV5-6
J gene: TRBJ2-7
clone size: .
D gene: TRBD2
CDR3 protein: CASSPTLAEGYEQYF
CDR3 DNA: TGTGCCAGCAGCCCAACCCTAGCGGAGGGCTACGAGCAGTACTTC

V gene: TRBV30
J gene: TRBJ2-5
clone size: .
D gene: .
CDR3 protein: CAWSVREETQYF
CDR3 DNA: TGTGCCTGGAGTGTACGAGAAGAGACCCAGTACTTC

V gene: TRBV27
J gene: TRBJ1-2
clone size: .
D gene: .
CDR3 protein: CASSHNRLANYGYTF
CDR3 DNA: TGTGCCAGCAGCCACAACAGGTTGGCTAACTATGGCTACACCTTC

V gene: TRBV7-3
J gene: TRBJ2-6
clone size: .
D gene: .
CDR3 protein: CASSSGANVLTF
CDR3 DNA: TGTGCCAGCAGCTCTGGGGCCAACGTCCTGACTTTC

V gene: TRBV6-1
J gene: TRBJ1-2
clone size: once
D gene: .
CDR3 protein: CASRFANYGYTF
CDR3 DNA: TGTGCCAGCCGATTCGCTAACTATGGCTACACCTTC

V gene: TRBV7-2
J gene: TRBJ1-1
clone size: .
D gene: .
CDR3 protein: CASSLWGNTEAFF
CDR3 DNA: TGTGCCAGCAGCTTATGGGGGAACACTGAAGCTTTCTTT

V gene: TRBV30
J gene: TRBJ1-4
clone size: .
D gene: .
CDR3 protein: CAGQNEKLFF
CDR3 DNA: TGTGCCGGACAGAATGAAAAACTGTTTTTT

V gene: TRBV11-3
J gene: TRBJ2-1
clone size: once
D gene: TRBD2
CDR3 protein: CASSLAPAGGRYEQFF
CDR3 DNA: TGTGCCAGCAGCTTAGCCCCCGCGGGAGGGCGGTATGAGCAGTTCTTC

V gene: TRBV19
J gene: TRBJ2-3
clone size: .
D gene: TRBD2
CDR3 protein: CASSISSIRAGEGPDTQYF
CDR3 DNA: TGTGCCAGTAGTATTAGTTCCATCCGCGCGGGAGAAGGTCCAGATACGCAGTATTTT

V gene: TRBV6-6
J gene: TRBJ2-1
clone size: .
D gene: TRBD1
CDR3 protein: CASTPGTGGEQFF
CDR3 DNA: TGTGCCAGCACTCCGGGAACAGGGGGTGAGCAGTTCTTC

V gene: TRBV5-1
J gene: TRBJ2-1
clone size: once
D gene: .
CDR3 protein: CASSLQGSHNEQFF
CDR3 DNA: TGCGCCAGCAGCTTACAGGGATCCCACAATGAGCAGTTCTTC

V gene: TRBV30
J gene: TRBJ1-5
clone size: .
D gene: .
CDR3 protein: CAWSAYLHREDQPQHF
CDR3 DNA: TGTGCCTGGAGTGCCTACCTCCACAGGGAGGATCAGCCCCAGCATTTT

V gene: TRBV28
J gene: TRBJ1-4
clone size: .
D gene: .
CDR3 protein: CASSLSPGAAEKLFF
CDR3 DNA: TGTGCCAGCAGTTTATCGCCAGGGGCGGCTGAAAAACTGTTTTTT

V gene: TRBV28
J gene: TRBJ1-1
clone size: .
D gene: TRBD1
CDR3 protein: CASSFPGQGYINTEAFF
CDR3 DNA: TGTGCCAGCAGTTTCCCGGGACAGGGGTATATCAACACTGAAGCTTTCTTT

V gene: TRBV5-1
J gene: TRBJ2-1
clone size: .
D gene: .
CDR3 protein: CASSLVIAASGVANEQFF
CDR3 DNA: TGCGCCAGCAGCTTGGTCATCGCGGCGTCGGGAGTAGCGAATGAGCAGTTCTTC

V gene: TRBV6-1
J gene: TRBJ1-5
clone size: .
D gene: .
CDR3 protein: CASSDRDYSNQPQHF
CDR3 DNA: TGTGCCAGCAGTGACAGGGACTATAGCAATCAGCCCCAGCATTTT

V gene: TRBV27
J gene: TRBJ2-3
clone size: .
D gene: .
CDR3 protein: CASSIRTATDTQYF
CDR3 DNA: TGTGCCAGCAGTATCCGGACAGCCACAGATACGCAGTATTTT

V gene: TRBV5-1
J gene: TRBJ2-7
clone size: .
D gene: .
CDR3 protein: CASSLGRVGTYEQYF
CDR3 DNA: TGCGCCAGCAGCTTGGGTCGGGTCGGGACCTACGAGCAGTACTTC

V gene: TRBV28
J gene: TRBJ2-2
clone size: .
D gene: TRBD2
CDR3 protein: CASSLRGLVAGELFF
CDR3 DNA: TGTGCCAGCAGTTTAAGAGGACTAGTTGCCGGGGAGCTGTTTTTT

V gene: TRBV27
J gene: TRBJ2-3
clone size: .
D gene: TRBD2
CDR3 protein: CASSRLAATITDTQYF
CDR3 DNA: TGTGCCAGCAGCCGACTAGCGGCTACTATCACAGATACGCAGTATTTT

V gene: TRBV28
J gene: TRBJ1-5
clone size: .
D gene: .
CDR3 protein: CASSFSARGVQPQHF
CDR3 DNA: TGTGCCAGCAGTTTTTCTGCCAGGGGCGTTCAGCCCCAGCATTTT

V gene: TRBV9
J gene: TRBJ2-7
clone size: .
D gene: .
CDR3 protein: CASSPRLDPYEQYF
CDR3 DNA: TGTGCCAGCAGCCCTAGACTAGACCCGTACGAGCAGTACTTC

V gene: TRBV7-2
J gene: TRBJ2-5
clone size: .
D gene: .
CDR3 protein: CASSLTRTSMQETQYF
CDR3 DNA: TGTGCCAGCAGCTTGACCCGGACTTCTATGCAAGAGACCCAGTACTTC

V gene: TRBV5-1
J gene: TRBJ1-1
clone size: .
D gene: .
CDR3 protein: CASSPLRGNTEAFF
CDR3 DNA: TGCGCCAGCAGCCCCCTGAGGGGGAACACTGAAGCTTTCTTT

V gene: TRBV28
J gene: TRBJ2-1
clone size: .
D gene: TRBD2
CDR3 protein: CASSLLVTSGGQFF
CDR3 DNA: TGTGCCAGCAGTTTACTCGTTACTAGCGGGGGGCAGTTCTTC

V gene: TRBV19
J gene: TRBJ1-2
clone size: .
D gene: .
CDR3 protein: CASSHRTQNYGYTF
CDR3 DNA: TGTGCCAGTAGTCATAGGACACAGAACTATGGCTACACCTTC

V gene: TRBV5-1
J gene: TRBJ2-4
clone size: .
D gene: .
CDR3 protein: CASSSQPGPQNIQYF
CDR3 DNA: TGCGCCAGCAGCTCCCAACCCGGGCCCCAAAACATTCAGTACTTC

V gene: TRBV28
J gene: TRBJ2-7
clone size: .
D gene: .
CDR3 protein: CASSSPGFYEQYF
CDR3 DNA: TGTGCCAGCAGTTCCCCCGGTTTCTACGAGCAGTACTTC

V gene: TRBV5-1
J gene: TRBJ1-3
clone size: .
D gene: TRBD1
CDR3 protein: CASSKGTGGGFGNTIYF
CDR3 DNA: TGCGCCAGCAGCAAGGGGACAGGGGGCGGTTTTGGAAACACCATATATTTT

V gene: TRBV28
J gene: TRBJ1-5
clone size: .
D gene: .
CDR3 protein: CASSPIGQKGGRPQHF
CDR3 DNA: TGTGCCAGCAGCCCTATCGGACAGAAGGGGGGTAGGCCCCAGCATTTT

V gene: TRBV18
J gene: TRBJ1-3
clone size: .
D gene: .
CDR3 protein: CASSRQNSGNTIYF
CDR3 DNA: TGTGCCAGCTCACGACAGAACTCTGGAAACACCATATATTTT